Described below is a single TCR beta chain sequence and its context. The CDR3 is 14 amino acids. TCRdb reprocessed the 5' RACE reads; each CDR3 protein has one entry and no DNA is given. This sample contains 200,000 to 300,000 distinct CDR3 sequences. The sample originates from a study of T cells expressing NK-cell markers. The J gene is TRBJ1-2, the V gene TRBV12-3 or TRBV12-4; TCRdb selects TRBD1, and the lack of DNA leaves this call unchecked. This clonotype was obtained from a woman between 18 and 69 years old in good health. The sample comprised blood T cells: a sorted CD56 or NKG2C T cell subset, CD4+ or CD8+ T cells, or bulk PBMC T cells (not recorded which). The CDR3 sequence: CASSSVGRFYGYTF.